This entry lists 2 T cell receptor beta chains sequenced from one sample in a study of regulatory T cells in long-lasting Graves disease. Arm-PCR of CDR3 regions and iRepertoire HTBI primers were the basis on which TCR beta libraries were built. TCRdb analysed the multiplex PCR reads with MiXCR anew, one entry per CDR3 protein. The sample lists some 220,000 distinct CDR3 sequences, approximately 18% occurring once. Time point reported: newly diagnosed GD, antithyroid drugs for less than 3 months. The TCR library was made from RNA extracted from PBMCs. Separately, the same data were catalogued under a study of T cells in Graves' hyperthyroidism and ophthalmopathy.

Source: peripheral blood mononuclear cells (PBMCs), taken at new diagnosis, from a patient treated with antithyroid drugs. The source is a woman between 25 and 40 years old with Graves disease.

J is TRBJ2-2 and V is TRBV5-4; TRBD2 is a possible D gene (6 bases). This CDR3 region has 15 residues. The germline CDR1 and CDR2 sequences are SGHNT and YYREEE (reference sequence). V was cut by 0 bases and J by 5 bases, with 11 bases left in between. Here the CDR3 reads CASSLAPGDTGELFF. For the CDR3, the DNA is TGTGCCAGCAGCTTGGCCCCGGGGGATACCGGGGAGCTGTTTTTT.

V gene TRBV11-3 combines with J gene TRBJ2-1; 10 bases fit TRBD1. In germline, CDR1 is SGHNT, CDR2 YENEEA. The CDR3 is 15 amino acids. The V gene end was trimmed by 4 bases and the J gene end by 4 bases; junction bases not matched to a gene: 4. CDR3 sequence: CASSSTGGGYNEQFF. Here the CDR3 DNA reads TGTGCCAGCAGCTCGACAGGGGGCGGTTACAATGAGCAGTTCTTC. Combining the CDR3 with reference TRBV11-3 and TRBJ2-1 gives the whole variable domain EAGVVQSPRYKIIEKKQPVAFWCNPISGHNTLYWYLQNLGQGPELLIRYENEEAVDDSQLPKDRFSAERLKGVDSTLKIQPAELGDSAVYLCASSSTGGGYNEQFFGPGTRLTVL.